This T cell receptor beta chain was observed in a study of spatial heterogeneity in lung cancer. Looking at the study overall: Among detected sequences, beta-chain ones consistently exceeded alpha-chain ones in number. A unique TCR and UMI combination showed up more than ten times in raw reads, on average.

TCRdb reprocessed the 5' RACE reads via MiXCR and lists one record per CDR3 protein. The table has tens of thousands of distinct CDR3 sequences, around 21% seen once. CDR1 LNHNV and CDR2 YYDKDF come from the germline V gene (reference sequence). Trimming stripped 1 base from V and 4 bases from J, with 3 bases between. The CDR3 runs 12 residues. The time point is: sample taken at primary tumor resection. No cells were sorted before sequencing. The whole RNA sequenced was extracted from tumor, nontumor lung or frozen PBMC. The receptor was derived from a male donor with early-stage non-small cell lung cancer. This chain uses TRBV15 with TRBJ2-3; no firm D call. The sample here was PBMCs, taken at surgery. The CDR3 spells CATSRGPDTQYF. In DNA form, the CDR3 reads TGTGCCACCAGCAGAGGTCCAGATACGCAGTATTTT.